This T cell receptor (beta chain) was captured by sequencing in a study of blood T cell repertoires in COVID-19. This clone was recorded many times. Profiling relied on immunoSEQ multiplex PCR, and the TCRdb table lists in-frame clones only, not all of them. The data show hundreds of thousands of clones, about 87% seen once. Germline V gives CDR1 SGHRS, CDR2 YFSETQ. This CDR3 has 13 residues. Trimming at V came to 0 bases and at J to 6 bases, leaving 0 bases not matched to a gene. The sequenced sample consisted of PBMCs or T cells enriched from blood (not recorded which). The J gene is TRBJ2-7, the V gene TRBV5-1, with 10 bases lining up with TRBD1. This clonotype originated in a woman aged 18 to 35 who had recovered from COVID-19. CDR3 coding DNA: TGCGCCAGCAGCTTGGGGACAGGGGGCGAGCAGTACTTC. Amino acid sequence: CASSLGTGGEQYF.